One sample yielded the 17 T cell receptor beta chains listed below, sequenced in a study of prognosis after radiotherapy for stage I lung cancer. TCR beta CDR3 amplification from genomic DNA was performed by two-round multiplex PCR. TRBV and TRBJ genes each had their own specific primers in first-round PCR. TCRdb independently ran MiXCR on the multiplex PCR reads; one entry per CDR3 protein. The sample has around 17,000 distinct CDR3 sequences, about a sixth seen once. Material: PBMCs, obtained before or after stereotactic body radiation therapy (not recorded which). The receptors originated from a donor over 45 with non-small cell lung cancer.

This clonotype was seen many times. This chain joins TRBV9 and TRBJ1-6, with TRBD1 as a possible D gene (5 bases). Per germline, CDR1 SGDLS and CDR2 YYNGEE. V shed 2 bases and J shed 9 bases, with 9 bases lying between them. This CDR3 comprises 13 residues. CDR3 sequence (DNA): TGTGCCAGCAGCGTTGGGACGGGTTCACCCCTCCACTTT. Its translation: CASSVGTGSPLHF.

This clonotype was seen at least ten times. The V call is TRBV18, the J call TRBJ2-1; D remains unclear. This CDR3 region has 14 residues. Germline V gives CDR1 KGHSH, CDR2 LQKENI. Trimming left V 1 base short and J 3 bases short, with 7 bases between. CDR3 coding DNA: TGTGCCAGCTCACCACGGCCTCTCTACAATGAGCAGTTCTTC. It specifies CASSPRPLYNEQFF.

This clonotype was seen repeatedly, ten times or more. This chain uses TRBV6-2 or TRBV6-3 with TRBJ1-5; TRBD1 might be the D (5 bases). CDR1 and CDR2 from the germline V gene are MNHEY and SVGEGT. The CDR3 is 14 amino acids. V lost 5 bases, J lost 8 bases, and 16 bases lay in between. CDR3 amino acids: CASSDDGGVEPQHF. The CDR3 bases are TGTGCCAGCAGTGATGATGGGGGTGTAGAGCCCCAGCATTTT.

This clonotype was seen at least ten times. V and J are TRBV20-1 and TRBJ2-7, with TRBD2 as a possible D gene (5 bases). This CDR3 is built from 12 residues. Trimming cost V 3 bases and J 0 bases, with 6 bases left between them. Germline lookup yields CDR1 DFQATT and CDR2 SNEGSKA (reference sequence). CDR3 region: CSASGDSYEQYF. CDR3 DNA sequence: TGCAGTGCTAGCGGGGACTCCTACGAGCAGTACTTC.

About this clonotype: The junction and the germline gene differ at one end; a read error may be behind it. The gene calls are TRBV19 and TRBJ2-2; tentative D call: TRBD1 (6 bases). The CDR3 is 16 amino acids. The V gene's germline CDR1 is LNHDA and CDR2 SQIVND (reference sequence). CDR3 coding DNA: TGTGCCGGTAGTATAGAATCAGGGGCGAACACCGGGCAGCTGTTTTTT. Residues: CAGSIESGANTGQLFF.

This clonotype was detected ten times or more. The rearrangement links TRBV4-3 to TRBJ1-2; D unclear. The germline V and J ends were trimmed by 0 bases and 0 bases, with 8 bases remaining between them. Germline V gene lookup returns CDR1 LGHNA and CDR2 YSLEER. The CDR3 has 15 amino acids. The CDR3 DNA is TGCGCCAGCAGCCAAGAGGTCAACCCTAACTATGGCTACACCTTC. It yields the protein CASSQEVNPNYGYTF.

The sample holds many counts of this clonotype. The V and J genes are TRBV5-1 and TRBJ1-1; 9 positions agree with TRBD1. The CDR3 contains 14 residues. CDR1 and CDR2 (germline): SGHRS, YFSETQ. The trim removed 4 bases at V and 4 bases at J, leaving 5 bases unmatched. CDR3 amino acids: CASSRGTGLTEAFF. Written as DNA, the CDR3 is TGCGCCAGCAGCCGTGGGACAGGGCTCACTGAAGCTTTCTTT.

This clonotype was found many times. This chain links TRBV30 with TRBJ2-7; TRBD2 agrees at 9 bases. The CDR3 loop spans 13 amino acids. In germline, CDR1 is GTSNPN, CDR2 SVGIG (reference sequence). Trimming removed 5 bases from V and 4 bases from J; junction bases left unmatched: 6. CDR3 region: CAWASSGSYEQYF. The CDR3 bases are TGTGCCTGGGCTAGTAGCGGGAGTTACGAGCAGTACTTC.

By sample fraction, this clonotype is medium-sized. The rearrangement joins TRBV3-1 to TRBJ1-4; D uncertain. V was clipped by 1 base and J by 8 bases, with 2 bases between them. Germline CDR1 reads LGHDT; CDR2 reads YNNKEL (reference sequence). This CDR3 region has 11 residues. CDR3 loop: CASSQGEKLFF. In nucleotides, the CDR3 is TGTGCCAGCAGCCAAGGAGAAAAACTGTTTTTT. Together with reference TRBV3-1 and TRBJ1-4, the CDR3 gives the full variable domain: DTAVSQTPKYLVTQMGNDKSIKCEQNLGHDTMYWYKQDSKKFLKIMFSYNNKELIINETVPNRFSPKSPDKAHLNLHINSLELGDSAVYFCASSQGEKLFFGSGTQLSVL.

The table lists this clonotype with many counts. V gene TRBV7-3 combines with J gene TRBJ1-6; D not resolved. Germline CDR1 and CDR2: SGHTA and FQGTGA. The CDR3 runs 13 residues. Trimming took 2 bases from V and 7 from J, leaving 6 bases between them. The CDR3 DNA reads TGTGCCAGCAGCTTATACACCAATTCACCCCTCCACTTT. It specifies CASSLYTNSPLHF.

This clonotype was seen repeatedly, ten times or more. This chain joins TRBV9 and TRBJ2-1, with TRBD2 matching over 8 bases. The CDR3 totals 16 residues. The junction had 6 bases not matched to a gene; V was cut back by 0 bases and J by 4 bases. Germline-derived CDR1 and CDR2 are SGDLS and YYNGEE. CDR3 in DNA: TGTGCCAGCAGCGTAGACCCCCCGGGAGGGTACAATGAGCAGTTCTTC. This codes for CASSVDPPGGYNEQFF.

This clonotype has ten or more counts. The chain uses TRBV24-1 and TRBJ2-3; no clear D. The ends were cut back, 5 bases at V and 0 bases at J, with 5 bases in the middle. The CDR3 contains 13 residues. Germline V gene data show CDR1 as KGHDR and CDR2 as SFDVKD. The CDR3 is CATSVGSTDTQYF. The DNA for the CDR3 is TGTGCCACCAGTGTGGGTAGCACAGATACGCAGTATTTT.

This clonotype showed up many times. The J gene is TRBJ2-5, the V gene TRBV24-1; TRBD1 or TRBD2 may be the D gene (5 bases each). Germline assignment: CDR1 KGHDR and CDR2 SFDVKD. Trimming took off 2 bases at V and 5 bases at J, with 11 bases between the two ends. The CDR3 loop spans 14 amino acids. The CDR3 region is CATSDYRGGETQYF. As DNA, the CDR3 is TGTGCCACCAGTGATTACCGGGGCGGGGAGACCCAGTACTTC.

This clonotype was counted ten times or more. The rearrangement links TRBV11-3 to TRBJ2-1, with no clear D. The CDR3 runs to 13 residues. Germline V gives CDR1 SGHNT, CDR2 YENEEA. Trimming left V 5 bases short and J 0 bases short, with 5 bases between. CDR3 DNA sequence: TGTGCCAGCAGCCGGAGCTCCTACAATGAGCAGTTCTTC. It yields the protein CASSRSSYNEQFF.

In this sample, this clonotype turned up many times. The V gene is TRBV10-3, the J gene TRBJ1-3; D is undetermined. CDR1 and CDR2 (germline): ENHRY, SYGVKD. The length of the CDR3 is 14 residues. Trimming pared 3 bases from V and 4 bases from J, leaving 10 bases between. The CDR3 loop reads CAISDSLQGNTIYF. Here the CDR3 DNA reads TGTGCCATCAGTGACTCCCTCCAAGGAAACACCATATATTTT.

This clonotype was observed at least ten times. The V and J genes are TRBV3-1 and TRBJ1-2; 7 positions agree with TRBD1. The V gene end was trimmed by 6 bases and the J gene end by 4 bases; junction bases not matched to a gene: 11. The CDR3 totals 15 residues. Germline assignment: CDR1 LGHDT and CDR2 YNNKEL (reference sequence). The CDR3 spells CASSLLGQAGYGYTF. CDR3 DNA sequence: TGTGCCAGCAGTCTCCTTGGACAGGCGGGCTATGGCTACACCTTC.

By proportion, this clonotype is medium-sized. The chain joins TRBV11-2 to TRBJ2-3; 10 bases fit TRBD2. After removal of 2 bases from V and 3 bases from J, the junction contained 2 bases not matched to a gene. This CDR3 contains 15 residues. Germline V gene data show CDR1 as SGHAT and CDR2 as FQNNGV. Here the CDR3 DNA reads TGTGCCAGCAGCTTACTAGCGGGAGTTACAGATACGCAGTATTTT. Its translation is CASSLLAGVTDTQYF.